The 14 T cell receptor beta chains below come from one sample, sequenced in a study of T cell responses to AZD1222 COVID-19 vaccine. Sequencing used immunoSEQ multiplex PCR; TCRdb keeps in-frame clones, though not all of them. Of 95,000 to 150,000 clones detected, around 89% appear once; the ten largest clones hold approximately 4.2%. Sequenced here: peripheral blood, sampled on day 0 of AZD1222 vaccination. These receptors came from an adult in good health.

Only one count was recorded for this clone. This chain uses TRBV30 with TRBJ1-2; 8 nucleotides agree with TRBD1. The CDR3 has 14 amino acids. V lost 3 bases, J lost 5 bases, and 8 bases stayed unmatched. Per the germline V gene, CDR1 is GTSNPN and CDR2 is SVGIG (reference sequence). CDR3 amino acids: CAWSRDRTSYGYTF. The CDR3 nucleotides read TGTGCCTGGAGCCGGGACAGGACCTCATATGGCTACACCTTC.

This chain uses TRBV30 with TRBJ2-7; 7 nucleotides line up with TRBD2. Losses at the gene ends were 4 bases for V and 3 bases for J; bases not matched to a gene: 6. The CDR3 loop spans 13 amino acids. The germline CDR1 and CDR2 sequences are GTSNPN and SVGIG (reference sequence). The CDR3 is CAWMPSGVYEQYF. DNA for the CDR3: TGTGCCTGGATGCCCAGCGGGGTCTACGAGCAGTACTTC.

This sequence joins TRBV28 and TRBJ1-6; no clear D gene. The V end was cut by 1 base, the J end by 6 bases, with 7 bases between. CDR1 is MDHEN, CDR2 SYDVKM, per germline. This CDR3 contains 14 residues. The CDR3 protein is CASSLLGGNSPLHF. In DNA, the CDR3 is TGTGCCAGCAGTTTATTAGGAGGTAATTCACCCCTCCACTTT.

This chain joins TRBV10-1 and TRBJ1-3, with D tentatively TRBD1 (5 bases). Deletions cut 0 bases from V and 5 bases from J, with 8 bases between. CDR1 and CDR2 (germline): WNHNN, SYGVQD (reference sequence). The CDR3 has 14 amino acids. Here the CDR3 reads CASSESQGRNTIYF. CDR3 in DNA: TGCGCCAGCAGTGAGTCGCAGGGAAGAAACACCATATATTTT.

J is TRBJ1-4 and V is TRBV7-2; D is ambiguous. V was trimmed by 4 bases and J by 2 bases, leaving 11 bases between them. The CDR3 runs 15 residues. CDR1 and CDR2 from the germline V gene are SGHTA and FQGNSA. The CDR3 loop is CASSYNGATNEKLFF. In nucleotides, the CDR3 is TGTGCCAGCAGCTATAACGGAGCTACTAATGAAAAACTGTTTTTT. Combining the CDR3 with reference TRBV7-2 and TRBJ1-4 gives the whole variable domain GAGVSQSPSNKVTEKGKDVELRCDPISGHTALYWYRQSLGQGLEFLIYFQGNSAPDKSGLPSDRFSAERTGGSVSTLTIQRTQQEDSAVYLCASSYNGATNEKLFFGSGTQLSVL.

This clone appeared once. The V gene is TRBV4-2, the J gene TRBJ1-1; D uncertain. CDR1 and CDR2 (germline): LGHNA, YNFKEQ. This CDR3 contains 12 residues. V was shortened by 8 bases and J by 4 bases, with 11 bases between the two germline ends. The CDR3, as DNA: TGTGCCAGCGCCGACTTGGTCACTGAAGCTTTCTTT. Its protein is CASADLVTEAFF.

The chain carries TRBV28 and TRBJ2-1, with D unclear. Trimming shortened V by 6 bases and J by 0 bases, and 6 bases separated the two germline ends. The V gene's germline CDR1 is MDHEN and CDR2 SYDVKM. The CDR3 length is 13 residues. For the CDR3, the DNA is TGTGCCAGCAGCTACAGCTCCTACAATGAGCAGTTCTTC. It is translated as CASSYSSYNEQFF.

This chain connects TRBV7-2 to TRBJ1-6, with 7 bases lining up with TRBD1. The germline CDR1 and CDR2 sequences are SGHTA and FQGNSA. The CDR3 has 17 residues. V dropped 2 bases and J dropped 0; count of bases not matched to a gene: 4. CDR3 amino acids: CASSLTTGSSYNSPLHF. CDR3 coding DNA: TGTGCCAGCAGCTTAACGACAGGGAGCTCCTATAATTCACCCCTCCACTTT.

The V call is TRBV7-9, the J call TRBJ2-1; 10 nucleotides agree with TRBD2. Germline V gene data show CDR1 as SEHNR and CDR2 as FQNEAQ (reference sequence). V was pared by 5 bases and J by 8 bases, with 9 bases of the junction left unmatched. This CDR3 spans 15 amino acids. The DNA for the CDR3 is TGTGCCAGCAGCATAACCGGGACTAGCGCCTATGAGCAGTTCTTC. It is translated as CASSITGTSAYEQFF.

The chain uses TRBV15 and TRBJ2-7; no clear D. CDR3 length equals 14 residues. V lost 1 base and J lost 0, with 7 bases in between. In germline, CDR1 is LNHNV, CDR2 YYDKDF (reference sequence). The CDR3 loop is CATSRGGSSYEQYF. In nucleotides, the CDR3 is TGTGCCACCAGCAGAGGAGGCAGCTCCTACGAGCAGTACTTC. Combining the CDR3 with reference TRBV15 and TRBJ2-7 gives the whole variable domain DAMVIQNPRYQVTQFGKPVTLSCSQTLNHNVMYWYQQKSSQAPKLLFHYYDKDFNNEADTPDNFQSRRPNTSFCFLDIRSPGLGDTAMYLCATSRGGSSYEQYFGPGTRLTVT.

This chain links TRBV28 with TRBJ1-2; D gene uncertain. The CDR3 sequence is 12 residues long. V shed 3 bases and J shed 4 bases, with 6 bases lying between them. Germline V gives CDR1 MDHEN, CDR2 SYDVKM. The CDR3 DNA reads TGTGCCAGCAGTTTCGGGGTCTATGGCTACACCTTC. Its translation: CASSFGVYGYTF.

The chain has TRBV4-2 and TRBJ1-4, with TRBD1 as a possible D gene (6 bases). The CDR3 loop spans 14 amino acids. The ends were cut back, 4 bases at V and 2 bases at J, with 8 bases in the middle. Looked up from germline, CDR1 is LGHNA and CDR2 is YNFKEQ. The chain's CDR3 is CASSLGGTNEKLFF. The CDR3 DNA follows: TGTGCCAGCAGCCTAGGGGGGACTAATGAAAAACTGTTTTTT.

This clone was detected ten times or more. The chain links TRBV7-2 to TRBJ1-2, with a weak D call TRBD1 (5 bases). Germline V CDR1 and CDR2: SGHTA, FQGNSA. V was pared by 4 bases and J by 4 bases, with 19 bases between. The CDR3 runs 16 residues. Here the CDR3 DNA reads TGTGCCAGCAGCTACTCCGTCGGGGAGGGGTCCTATGGCTACACCTTC. This sequence encodes CASSYSVGEGSYGYTF.

This sequence joins TRBV4-1 and TRBJ1-3; unclear D gene. Trimming took off 2 bases at V and 0 bases at J, with 8 bases between the two ends. This CDR3 contains 15 residues. The germline V gene encodes CDR1 MGHRA and CDR2 YSYEKL. The DNA for the CDR3 is TGCGCCAGCAGCCAAACATGGGTCTCTGGAAACACCATATATTTT. This sequence encodes CASSQTWVSGNTIYF.